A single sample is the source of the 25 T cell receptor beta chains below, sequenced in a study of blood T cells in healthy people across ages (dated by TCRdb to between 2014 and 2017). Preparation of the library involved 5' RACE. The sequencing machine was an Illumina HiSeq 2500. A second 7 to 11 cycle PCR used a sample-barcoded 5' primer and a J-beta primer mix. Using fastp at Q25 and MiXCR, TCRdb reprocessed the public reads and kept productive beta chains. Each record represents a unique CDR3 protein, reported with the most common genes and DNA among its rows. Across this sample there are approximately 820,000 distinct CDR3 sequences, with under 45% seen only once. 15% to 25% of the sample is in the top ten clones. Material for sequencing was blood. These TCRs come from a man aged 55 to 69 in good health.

The CDR3, as DNA: TGTGCCAGCAGCTTGCGGGGATTAAAACAAGAGACCCAGTACTTC. Residues: CASSLRGLKQETQYF. V is TRBV13 and J is TRBJ2-5; tentative D call: TRBD2 (6 bases). Trimming stripped 3 bases from V and 2 bases from J, with 13 bases between. CDR1 is PRHDT, CDR2 FYEKMQ, per germline (reference sequence). The CDR3 covers 15 residues.

CDR3 protein: CASSFGGFAGNEQFF. As DNA, the CDR3 is TGTGCCAGCAGTTTTGGGGGGTTTGCGGGCAATGAGCAGTTCTTC. The chain employs TRBV12-3 or TRBV12-4 and TRBJ2-1; D possibly corresponds to TRBD2 (6 bases). The ends were cut back, 3 bases at V and 6 bases at J, with 15 bases in the middle. The CDR3 is 15 residues long.

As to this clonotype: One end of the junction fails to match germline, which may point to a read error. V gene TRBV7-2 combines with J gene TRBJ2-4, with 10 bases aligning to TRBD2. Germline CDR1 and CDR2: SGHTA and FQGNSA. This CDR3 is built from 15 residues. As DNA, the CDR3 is TGTGCCGGCAGCTTAGACCCTAGCGGGGGCCGCATTCAGTATTTC. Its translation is CAGSLDPSGGRIQYF. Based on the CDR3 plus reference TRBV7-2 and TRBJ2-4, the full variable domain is GAGVSQSPSNKVTEKGKDVELRCDPISGHTALYWYRQSLGQGLEFLIYFQGNSAPDKSGLPSDRFSAERTGGSVSTLTIQRTQQEDSAVYLCAGSLDPSGGRIQYFGAGTRLSVL.

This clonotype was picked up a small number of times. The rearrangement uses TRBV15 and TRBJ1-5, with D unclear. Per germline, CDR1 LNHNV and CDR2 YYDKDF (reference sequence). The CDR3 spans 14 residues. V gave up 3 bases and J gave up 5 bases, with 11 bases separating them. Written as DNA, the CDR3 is TGTGCCACCAGCAGGCGGACGTCGGATCAGCCCCAGCATTTT. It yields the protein CATSRRTSDQPQHF.

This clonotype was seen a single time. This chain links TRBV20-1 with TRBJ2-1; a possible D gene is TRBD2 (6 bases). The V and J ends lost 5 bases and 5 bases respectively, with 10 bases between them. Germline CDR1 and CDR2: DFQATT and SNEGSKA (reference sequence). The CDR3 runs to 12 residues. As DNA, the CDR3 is TGCAGTGCTCGGGACTCAGACAATGAGCAGTTCTTC. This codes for CSARDSDNEQFF.

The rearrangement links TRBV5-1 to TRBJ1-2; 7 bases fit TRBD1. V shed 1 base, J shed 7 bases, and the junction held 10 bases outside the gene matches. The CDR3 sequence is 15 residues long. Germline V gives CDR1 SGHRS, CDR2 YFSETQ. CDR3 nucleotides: TGCGCCAGCAGCTTGCAGACGACAGGGCAGGGTGGCTACACCTTC. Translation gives CASSLQTTGQGGYTF. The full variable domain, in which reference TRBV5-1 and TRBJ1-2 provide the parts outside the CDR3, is KAGVTQTPRYLIKTRGQQVTLSCSPISGHRSVSWYQQTPGQGLQFLFEYFSETQRNKGNFPGRFSGRQFSNSRSEMNVSTLELGDSALYLCASSLQTTGQGGYTFGSGTRLTVV.

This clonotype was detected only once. The CDR3 is CASSTGTSFYEQYF. CDR3 DNA: TGTGCCAGCAGCACTGGGACTTCTTTCTACGAGCAGTACTTC. V gene TRBV7-9 combines with J gene TRBJ2-7, with D possibly TRBD2 on 6 matching bases. The CDR3 length is 14 residues. Germline CDR1 and CDR2: SEHNR and FQNEAQ (reference sequence). Trimming cost V 5 bases and J 3 bases, with 14 bases left between them.

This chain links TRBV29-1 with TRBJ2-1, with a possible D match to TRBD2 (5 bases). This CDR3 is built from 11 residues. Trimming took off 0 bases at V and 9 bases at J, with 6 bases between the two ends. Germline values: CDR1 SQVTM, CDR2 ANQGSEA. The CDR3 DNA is TGCAGCGTTGAAGATGGAGGTGAGCAGTTCTTC. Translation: CSVEDGGEQFF.

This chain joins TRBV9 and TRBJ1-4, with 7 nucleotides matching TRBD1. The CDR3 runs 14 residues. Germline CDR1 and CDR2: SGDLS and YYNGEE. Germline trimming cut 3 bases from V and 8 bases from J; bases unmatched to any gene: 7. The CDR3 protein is CASSAGGSREKLFF. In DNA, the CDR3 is TGTGCCAGCAGCGCAGGGGGTTCGAGGGAAAAACTGTTTTTT.

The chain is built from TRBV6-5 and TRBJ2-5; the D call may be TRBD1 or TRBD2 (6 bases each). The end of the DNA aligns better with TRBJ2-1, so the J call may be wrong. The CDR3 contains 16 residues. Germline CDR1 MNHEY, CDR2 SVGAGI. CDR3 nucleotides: TGTGCCAGCAGTTACGGTCTCGGGGGCAGGCAAGAGACCCAGTTCTTC. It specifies CASSYGLGGRQETQFF.

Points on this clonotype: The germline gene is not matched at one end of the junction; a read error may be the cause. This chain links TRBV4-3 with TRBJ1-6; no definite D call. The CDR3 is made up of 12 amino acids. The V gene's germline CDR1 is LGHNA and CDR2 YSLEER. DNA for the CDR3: TGCGCCAGCAGAGCAATCGGATCACCCCCCCACTTT. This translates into CASRAIGSPPHF.

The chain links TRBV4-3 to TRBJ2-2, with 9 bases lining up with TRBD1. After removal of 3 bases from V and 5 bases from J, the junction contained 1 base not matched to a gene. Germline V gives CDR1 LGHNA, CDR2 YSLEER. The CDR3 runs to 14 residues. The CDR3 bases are TGCGCCAGCAGCCAGACAGGGGGAACCGGGGAGCTGTTTTTT. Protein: CASSQTGGTGELFF.

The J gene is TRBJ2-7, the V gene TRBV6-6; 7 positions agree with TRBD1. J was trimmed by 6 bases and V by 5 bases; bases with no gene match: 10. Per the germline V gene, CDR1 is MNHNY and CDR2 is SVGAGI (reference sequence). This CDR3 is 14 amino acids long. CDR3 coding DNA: TGTGCCAGCAGTCCCCTGGGACAGCTAATCGAGCAGTACTTC. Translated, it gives CASSPLGQLIEQYF.

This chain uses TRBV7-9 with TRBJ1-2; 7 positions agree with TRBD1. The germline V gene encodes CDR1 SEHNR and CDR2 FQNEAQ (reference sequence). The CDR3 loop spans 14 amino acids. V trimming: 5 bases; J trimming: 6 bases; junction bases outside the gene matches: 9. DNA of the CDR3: TGTGCCAGCAGCCAACCAGGGGGGAGTGATGGCTACACCTTC. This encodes CASSQPGGSDGYTF.

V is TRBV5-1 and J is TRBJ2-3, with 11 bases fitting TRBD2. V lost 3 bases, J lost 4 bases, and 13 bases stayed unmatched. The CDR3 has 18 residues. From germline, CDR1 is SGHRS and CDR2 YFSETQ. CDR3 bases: TGCGCCAGCAGCTGGAAACCGATTGGTAGCGGGGGGGCAGATACGCAGTATTTT. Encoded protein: CASSWKPIGSGGADTQYF.

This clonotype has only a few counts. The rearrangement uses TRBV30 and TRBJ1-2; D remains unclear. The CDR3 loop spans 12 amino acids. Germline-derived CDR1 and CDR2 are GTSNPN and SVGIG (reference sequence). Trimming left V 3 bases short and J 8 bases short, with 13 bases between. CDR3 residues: CAWRYPPYGYTF. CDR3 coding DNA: TGTGCCTGGAGATACCCTCCATACGGCTACACCTTC.

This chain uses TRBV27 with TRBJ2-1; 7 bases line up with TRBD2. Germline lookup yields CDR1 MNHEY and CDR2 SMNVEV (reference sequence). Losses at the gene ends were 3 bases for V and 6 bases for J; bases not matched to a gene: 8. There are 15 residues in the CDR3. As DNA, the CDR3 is TGTGCCAGCAGTTTGTGGCCTAGCGGCGCCAATGAGCAGTTCTTC. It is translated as CASSLWPSGANEQFF.

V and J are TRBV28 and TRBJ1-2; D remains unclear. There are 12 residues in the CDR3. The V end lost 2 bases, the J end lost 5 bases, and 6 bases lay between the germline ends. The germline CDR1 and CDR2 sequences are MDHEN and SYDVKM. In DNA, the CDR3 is TGTGCCAGCAGTTTAGTCCGGTATGGCTACACCTTC. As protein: CASSLVRYGYTF.

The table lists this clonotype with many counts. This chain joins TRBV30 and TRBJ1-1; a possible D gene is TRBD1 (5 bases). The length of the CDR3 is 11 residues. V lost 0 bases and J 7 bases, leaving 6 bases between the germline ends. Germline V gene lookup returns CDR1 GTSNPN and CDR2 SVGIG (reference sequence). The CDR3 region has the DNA TGTGCCTGGAGTGTACAGGTTGAAGCTTTCTTT. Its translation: CAWSVQVEAFF. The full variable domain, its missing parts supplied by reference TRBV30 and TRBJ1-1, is SQTIHQWPATLVQPVGSPLSLECTVEGTSNPNLYWYRQAAGRGLQLLFYSVGIGQISSEVPQNLSASRPQDRQFILSSKKLLLSDSGFYLCAWSVQVEAFFGQGTRLTVV.

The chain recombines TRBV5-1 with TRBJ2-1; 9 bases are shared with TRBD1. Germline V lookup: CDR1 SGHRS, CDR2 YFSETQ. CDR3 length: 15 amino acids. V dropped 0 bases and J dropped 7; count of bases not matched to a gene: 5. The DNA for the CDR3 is TGCGCCAGCAGCTTGGCCGGGGACAGGGTAAATGAGCAGTTCTTC. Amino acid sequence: CASSLAGDRVNEQFF. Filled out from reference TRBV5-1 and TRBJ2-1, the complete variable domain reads KAGVTQTPRYLIKTRGQQVTLSCSPISGHRSVSWYQQTPGQGLQFLFEYFSETQRNKGNFPGRFSGRQFSNSRSEMNVSTLELGDSALYLCASSLAGDRVNEQFFGPGTRLTVL.

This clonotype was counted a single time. Here the CDR3 reads CASSFLKTGSKTEAFF. For the CDR3, the DNA is TGTGCCAGCAGCTTTCTAAAGACAGGGAGTAAAACTGAAGCTTTCTTT. The V and J genes are TRBV5-8 and TRBJ1-1, with 7 bases identical to TRBD1. The junction had 12 bases not matched to a gene; V was cut back by 2 bases and J by 5 bases. The CDR3 runs to 16 residues. In germline, CDR1 is SGHTS, CDR2 YDEGEE.

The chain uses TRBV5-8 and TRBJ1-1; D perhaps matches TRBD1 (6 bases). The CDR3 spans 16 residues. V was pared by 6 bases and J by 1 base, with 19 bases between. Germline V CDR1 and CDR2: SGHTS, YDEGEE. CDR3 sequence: CASIRIGKQGNTEAFF. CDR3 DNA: TGTGCCAGCATTCGAATCGGCAAACAGGGGAACACTGAAGCTTTCTTT.

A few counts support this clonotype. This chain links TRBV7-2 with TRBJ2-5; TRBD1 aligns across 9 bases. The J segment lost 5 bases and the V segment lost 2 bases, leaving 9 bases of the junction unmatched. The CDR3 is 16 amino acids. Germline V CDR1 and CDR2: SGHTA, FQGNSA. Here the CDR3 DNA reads TGTGCCAGCAGCTTACTGCTGGGACAGGGTGTTGAGACCCAGTACTTC. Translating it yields CASSLLLGQGVETQYF.

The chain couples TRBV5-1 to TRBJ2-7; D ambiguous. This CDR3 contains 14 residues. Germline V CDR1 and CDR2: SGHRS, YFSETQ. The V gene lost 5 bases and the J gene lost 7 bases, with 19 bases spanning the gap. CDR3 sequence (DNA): TGCGCCAGCAGTTACTCCGGACCGGACGAGGAGCAGTACTTC. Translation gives CASSYSGPDEEQYF.

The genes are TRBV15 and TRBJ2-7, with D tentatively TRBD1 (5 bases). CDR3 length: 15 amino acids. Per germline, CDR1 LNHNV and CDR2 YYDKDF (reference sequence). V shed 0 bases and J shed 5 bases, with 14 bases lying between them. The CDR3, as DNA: TGTGCCACCAGCAGAGACCCAGGGTTAACACACGAGCAGTACTTC. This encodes CATSRDPGLTHEQYF. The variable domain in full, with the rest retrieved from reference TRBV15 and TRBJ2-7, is DAMVIQNPRYQVTQFGKPVTLSCSQTLNHNVMYWYQQKSSQAPKLLFHYYDKDFNNEADTPDNFQSRRPNTSFCFLDIRSPGLGDTAMYLCATSRDPGLTHEQYFGPGTRLTVT.